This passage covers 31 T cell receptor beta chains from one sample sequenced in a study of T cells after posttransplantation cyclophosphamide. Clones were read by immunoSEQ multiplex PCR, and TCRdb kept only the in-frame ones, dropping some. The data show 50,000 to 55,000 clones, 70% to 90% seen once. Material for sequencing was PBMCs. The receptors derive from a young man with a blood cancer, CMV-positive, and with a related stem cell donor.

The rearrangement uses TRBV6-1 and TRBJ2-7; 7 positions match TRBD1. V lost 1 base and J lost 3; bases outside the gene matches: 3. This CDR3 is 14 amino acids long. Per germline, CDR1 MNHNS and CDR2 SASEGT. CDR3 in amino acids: CASSEVAGGYEQYF. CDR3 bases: TGTGCCAGCAGTGAAGTGGCAGGGGGCTACGAGCAGTACTTC.

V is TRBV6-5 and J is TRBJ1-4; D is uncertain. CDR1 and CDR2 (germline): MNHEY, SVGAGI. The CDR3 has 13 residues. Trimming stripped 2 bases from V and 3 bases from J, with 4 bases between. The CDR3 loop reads CASSYTSNEKLFF. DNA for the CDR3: TGTGCCAGCAGTTACACTTCTAATGAAAAACTGTTTTTT.

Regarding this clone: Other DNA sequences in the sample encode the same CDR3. The CDR3 is CAWTPRGLGEQYF. CDR3 in DNA: TGTGCCTGGACCCCCAGGGGGCTTGGCGAGCAGTACTTC. V and J are TRBV30 and TRBJ2-7, with 8 bases aligning to TRBD1. Germline V lookup: CDR1 GTSNPN, CDR2 SVGIG (reference sequence). V was clipped by 4 bases and J by 6 bases; unmatched bases: 8. This CDR3 has 13 residues.

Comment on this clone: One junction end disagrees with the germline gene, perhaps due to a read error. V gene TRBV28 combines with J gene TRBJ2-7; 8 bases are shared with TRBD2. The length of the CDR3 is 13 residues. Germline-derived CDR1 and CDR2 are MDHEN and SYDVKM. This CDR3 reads CASSLTGGWGLSF. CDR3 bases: TGTGCCAGCAGTTTAACGGGGGGGTGGGGATTAAGCTTC.

CDR3 nucleotide sequence: TGCGCCAGCAGCCCGGTCGGGGGAAGCAACACTGAAGCTTTCTTT. It yields the protein CASSPVGGSNTEAFF. The V and J genes are TRBV5-1 and TRBJ1-1; D possibly corresponds to TRBD1 (5 bases). Trimming shortened V by 4 bases and J by 2 bases, and 15 bases separated the two germline ends. The germline CDR1 and CDR2 sequences are SGHRS and YFSETQ. CDR3 length equals 15 residues.

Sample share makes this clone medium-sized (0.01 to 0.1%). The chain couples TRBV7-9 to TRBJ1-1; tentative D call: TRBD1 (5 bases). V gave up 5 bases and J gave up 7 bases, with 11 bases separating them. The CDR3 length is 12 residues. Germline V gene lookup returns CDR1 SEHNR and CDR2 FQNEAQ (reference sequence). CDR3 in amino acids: CASSPTDSEAFF. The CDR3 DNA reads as TGTGCCAGCAGCCCGACTGACAGTGAAGCTTTCTTT.

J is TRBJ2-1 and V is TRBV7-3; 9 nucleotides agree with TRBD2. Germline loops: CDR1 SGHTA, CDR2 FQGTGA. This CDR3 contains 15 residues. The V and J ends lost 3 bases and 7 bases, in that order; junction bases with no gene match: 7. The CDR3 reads CASSFSLAGFNEQFF. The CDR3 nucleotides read TGTGCCAGCAGCTTTTCGCTAGCGGGATTTAATGAGCAGTTCTTC.

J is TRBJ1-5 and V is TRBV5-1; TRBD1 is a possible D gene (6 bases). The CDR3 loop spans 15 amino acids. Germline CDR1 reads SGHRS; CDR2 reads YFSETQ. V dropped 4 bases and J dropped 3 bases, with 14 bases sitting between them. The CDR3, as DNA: TGCGCCAGCAGCCCCTCGACAGGACTCAATCAGCCCCAGCATTTT. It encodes CASSPSTGLNQPQHF.

CDR3 sequence reads: CASSFETGTGELFF. Written as DNA, the CDR3 is TGTGCCAGCAGTTTCGAGACCGGGACCGGGGAGCTGTTTTTT. The chain links TRBV6-5 to TRBJ2-2; D is unclear. The CDR3 consists of 14 residues. Germline V lookup: CDR1 MNHEY, CDR2 SVGAGI. The V gene lost 4 bases and the J gene lost 5 bases, with 11 bases spanning the gap.

This CDR3 is CASSFPGTGIGNEQFF. Written as DNA, the CDR3 is TGTGCCAGCAGTTTTCCCGGGACAGGGATAGGGAATGAGCAGTTCTTC. V gene TRBV25-1 combines with J gene TRBJ2-1, with TRBD1 identical over 9 bases. The germline CDR1 and CDR2 sequences are MGHDK and SYGVNS. The J segment lost 7 bases and the V segment lost 5 bases, leaving 12 bases of the junction unmatched. This CDR3 spans 16 amino acids.

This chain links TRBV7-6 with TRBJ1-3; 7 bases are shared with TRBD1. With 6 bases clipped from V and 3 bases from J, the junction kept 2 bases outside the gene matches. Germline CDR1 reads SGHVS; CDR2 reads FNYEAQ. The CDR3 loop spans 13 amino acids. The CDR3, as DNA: TGTGCCAGCAGAAGGGACAGTGGAAACACCATATATTTT. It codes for CASRRDSGNTIYF.

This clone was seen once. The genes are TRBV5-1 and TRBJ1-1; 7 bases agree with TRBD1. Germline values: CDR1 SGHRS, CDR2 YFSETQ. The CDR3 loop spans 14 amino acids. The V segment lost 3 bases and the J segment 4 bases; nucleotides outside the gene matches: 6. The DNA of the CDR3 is TGCGCCAGCAGCTCCCACAGGGGAGGCACTGAAGCTTTCTTT. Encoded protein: CASSSHRGGTEAFF.

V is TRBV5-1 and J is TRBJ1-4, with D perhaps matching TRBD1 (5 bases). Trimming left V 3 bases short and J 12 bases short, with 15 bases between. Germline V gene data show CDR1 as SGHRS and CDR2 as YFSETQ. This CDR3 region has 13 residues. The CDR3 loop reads CASSSGGRQELFF. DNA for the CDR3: TGCGCCAGCAGCTCCGGGGGGAGGCAGGAACTGTTTTTT.

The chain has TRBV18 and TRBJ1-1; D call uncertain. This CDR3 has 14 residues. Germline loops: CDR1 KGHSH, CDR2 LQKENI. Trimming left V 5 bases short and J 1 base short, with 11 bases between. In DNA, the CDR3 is TGTGCCAGCTCATACCAGGTGGGGAACACTGAAGCTTTCTTT. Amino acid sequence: CASSYQVGNTEAFF.

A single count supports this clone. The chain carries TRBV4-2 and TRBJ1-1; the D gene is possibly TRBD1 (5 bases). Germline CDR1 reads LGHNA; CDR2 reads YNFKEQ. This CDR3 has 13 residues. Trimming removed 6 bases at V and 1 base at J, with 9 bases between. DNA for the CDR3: TGTGCCAGCAGTCTGGGGGGGAACACTGAAGCTTTCTTT. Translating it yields CASSLGGNTEAFF.

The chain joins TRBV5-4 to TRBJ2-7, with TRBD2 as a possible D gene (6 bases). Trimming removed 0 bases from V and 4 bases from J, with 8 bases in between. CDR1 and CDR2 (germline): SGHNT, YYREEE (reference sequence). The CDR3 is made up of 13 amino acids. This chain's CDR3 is CASSLGGRYEQYF. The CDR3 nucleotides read TGTGCCAGCAGCTTGGGGGGGAGGTACGAGCAGTACTTC.

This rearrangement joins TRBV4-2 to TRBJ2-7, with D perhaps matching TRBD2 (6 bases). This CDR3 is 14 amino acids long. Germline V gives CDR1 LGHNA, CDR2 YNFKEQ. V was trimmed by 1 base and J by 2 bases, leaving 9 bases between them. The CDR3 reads CASSQGAGPYEQYF. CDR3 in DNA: TGTGCCAGCAGCCAAGGAGCGGGTCCCTACGAGCAGTACTTC.

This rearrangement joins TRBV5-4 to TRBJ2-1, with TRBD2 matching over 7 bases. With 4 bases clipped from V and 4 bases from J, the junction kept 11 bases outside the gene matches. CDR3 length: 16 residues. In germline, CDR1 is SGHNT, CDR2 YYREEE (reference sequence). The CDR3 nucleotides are TGTGCCAGCAGCCCCCCCCCAGCGGGAAGTTACAATGAGCAGTTCTTC. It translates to CASSPPPAGSYNEQFF.

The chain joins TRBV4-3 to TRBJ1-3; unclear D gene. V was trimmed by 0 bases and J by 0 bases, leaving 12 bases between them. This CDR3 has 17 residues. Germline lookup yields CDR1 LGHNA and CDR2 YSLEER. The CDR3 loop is CASSQERRRHSGNTIYF. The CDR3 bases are TGCGCCAGCAGCCAAGAAAGGCGCAGGCACTCTGGAAACACCATATATTTT.

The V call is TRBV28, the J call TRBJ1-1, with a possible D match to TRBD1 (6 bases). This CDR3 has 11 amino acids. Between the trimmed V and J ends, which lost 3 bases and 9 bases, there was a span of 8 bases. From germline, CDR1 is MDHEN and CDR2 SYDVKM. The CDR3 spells CASSFRDKAFF. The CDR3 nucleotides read TGTGCCAGCAGTTTCCGGGACAAAGCTTTCTTT.

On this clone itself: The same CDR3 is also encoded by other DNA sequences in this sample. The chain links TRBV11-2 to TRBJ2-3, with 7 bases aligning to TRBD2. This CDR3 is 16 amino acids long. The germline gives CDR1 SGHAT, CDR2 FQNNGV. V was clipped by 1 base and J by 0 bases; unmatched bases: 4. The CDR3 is CASSLGAGGSTDTQYF. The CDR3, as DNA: TGTGCCAGCAGCTTAGGCGCCGGGGGGAGCACAGATACGCAGTATTTT.

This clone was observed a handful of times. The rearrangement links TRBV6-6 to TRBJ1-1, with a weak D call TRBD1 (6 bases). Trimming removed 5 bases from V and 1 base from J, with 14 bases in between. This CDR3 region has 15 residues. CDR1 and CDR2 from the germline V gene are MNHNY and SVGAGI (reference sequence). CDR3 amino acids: CASSQIPTGNTEAFF. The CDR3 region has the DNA TGTGCCAGCAGTCAAATCCCGACAGGGAACACTGAAGCTTTCTTT.

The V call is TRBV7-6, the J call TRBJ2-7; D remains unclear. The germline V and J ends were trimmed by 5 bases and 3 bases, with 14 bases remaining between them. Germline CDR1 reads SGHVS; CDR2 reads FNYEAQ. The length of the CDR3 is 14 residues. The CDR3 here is CASSPQTQIYEQYF. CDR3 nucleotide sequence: TGTGCCAGCAGCCCCCAGACTCAAATCTACGAGCAGTACTTC.

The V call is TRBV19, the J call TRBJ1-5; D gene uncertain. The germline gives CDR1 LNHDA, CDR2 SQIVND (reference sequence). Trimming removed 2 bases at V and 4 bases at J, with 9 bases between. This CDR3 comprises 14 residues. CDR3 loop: CASSIKTGNQPQHF. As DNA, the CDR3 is TGTGCCAGTAGTATAAAAACGGGGAATCAGCCCCAGCATTTT.

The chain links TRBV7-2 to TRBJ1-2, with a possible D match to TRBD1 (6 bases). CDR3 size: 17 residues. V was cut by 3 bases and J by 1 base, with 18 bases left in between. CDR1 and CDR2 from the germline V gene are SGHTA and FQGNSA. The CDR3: CASSLSLREGVNYGYTF. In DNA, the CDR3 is TGTGCCAGCAGCTTGAGTCTCAGGGAGGGGGTTAACTATGGCTACACCTTC.

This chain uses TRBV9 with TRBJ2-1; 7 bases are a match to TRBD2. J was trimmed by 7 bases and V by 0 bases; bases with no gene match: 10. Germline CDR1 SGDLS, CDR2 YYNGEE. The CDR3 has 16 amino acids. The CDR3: CASSVGETSFQNEQFF. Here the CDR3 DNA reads TGTGCCAGCAGCGTAGGGGAGACTAGCTTTCAAAATGAGCAGTTCTTC.

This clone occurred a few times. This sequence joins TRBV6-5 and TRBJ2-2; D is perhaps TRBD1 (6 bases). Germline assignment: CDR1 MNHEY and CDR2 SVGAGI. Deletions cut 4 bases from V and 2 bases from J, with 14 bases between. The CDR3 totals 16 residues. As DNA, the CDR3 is TGTGCCAGCAGTTTCCGAAAGGGACATAACACCGGGGAGCTGTTTTTT. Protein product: CASSFRKGHNTGELFF.

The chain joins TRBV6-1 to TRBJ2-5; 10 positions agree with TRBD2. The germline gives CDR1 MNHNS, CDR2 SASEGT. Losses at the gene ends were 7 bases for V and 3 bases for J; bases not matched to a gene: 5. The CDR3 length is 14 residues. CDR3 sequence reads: CASMSSGRKETQYF. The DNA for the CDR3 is TGTGCCAGCATGAGTAGCGGGAGGAAAGAGACCCAGTACTTC.

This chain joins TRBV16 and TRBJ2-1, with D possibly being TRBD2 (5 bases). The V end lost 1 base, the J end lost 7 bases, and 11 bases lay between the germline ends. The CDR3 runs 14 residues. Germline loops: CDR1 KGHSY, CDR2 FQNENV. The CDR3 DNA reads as TGTGCCAGCAGCCAATATCGGGGAGTGAATGAGCAGTTCTTC. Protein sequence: CASSQYRGVNEQFF. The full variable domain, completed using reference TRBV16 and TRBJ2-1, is GEEVAQTPKHLVRGEGQKAKLYCAPIKGHSYVFWYQQVLKNEFKFLISFQNENVFDETGMPKERFSAKCLPNSPCSLEIQATKLEDSAVYFCASSQYRGVNEQFFGPGTRLTVL.

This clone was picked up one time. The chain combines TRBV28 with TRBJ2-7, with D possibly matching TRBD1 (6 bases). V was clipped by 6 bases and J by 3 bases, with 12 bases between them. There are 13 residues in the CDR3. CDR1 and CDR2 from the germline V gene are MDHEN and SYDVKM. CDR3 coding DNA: TGTGCCAGCAGGGGGCAGGGGAACTACGAGCAGTACTTC. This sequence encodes CASRGQGNYEQYF.

Written as DNA, the CDR3 is TGTGCCAGCAGCTTGGGGGGCGAAGGTGAAGCTTTCTTT. Translation gives CASSLGGEGEAFF. The chain is built from TRBV5-6 and TRBJ1-1; tentative D call: TRBD1 (5 bases). The CDR3 extends over 13 amino acids. V was pared by 0 bases and J by 7 bases, with 10 bases between. CDR1 is SGHDT and CDR2 is YYEEEE in the germline V gene.